The 9 T cell receptor beta chains given below trace back to one sample, sequenced in a study of T cell responses to AZD1222 COVID-19 vaccine. Using immunoSEQ multiplex PCR, the repertoire was profiled, and TCRdb retains in-frame clones only, with some absent. This sample has about 130,000 clones, with 86% found just once. The sample consisted of peripheral blood, taken on day 0 of AZD1222 vaccination. The receptors come from an adult in good health.

This clone was detected only once. The chain employs TRBV9 and TRBJ2-1; tentative D call: TRBD2 (6 bases). CDR1 is SGDLS and CDR2 is YYNGEE in the germline V gene. CDR3 length: 16 residues. The germline V and J ends were trimmed by 0 bases and 0 bases, with 10 bases remaining between them. CDR3 nucleotides: TGTGCCAGCAGCGTAGCCGGGGGTAGCTCCTACAATGAGCAGTTCTTC. It translates to CASSVAGGSSYNEQFF.

The genes are TRBV13 and TRBJ1-3; the D is unclear. Germline CDR1 PRHDT, CDR2 FYEKMQ (reference sequence). The CDR3 contains 14 residues. V was cut by 1 base and J by 4 bases, with 8 bases left in between. The CDR3 nucleotides read TGTGCCAGCAGCTTAGAGGAGCGGGGAAACACCATATATTTT. It specifies CASSLEERGNTIYF.

This chain connects TRBV11-2 to TRBJ1-4; 7 nucleotides match TRBD1. The CDR3 covers 14 residues. Germline V CDR1 and CDR2: SGHAT, FQNNGV. The ends lost 6 bases at V and 5 bases at J; junction bases unmatched: 6. The DNA for the CDR3 is TGTGCCAGCAGTATCCAGGGGGGAAATGAAAAACTGTTTTTT. Translation gives CASSIQGGNEKLFF.

The chain carries TRBV9 and TRBJ1-2; D may be TRBD1 (5 bases). V was shortened by 6 bases and J by 6 bases, with 15 bases between the two germline ends. The CDR3 has 13 residues. Germline values: CDR1 SGDLS, CDR2 YYNGEE. As DNA, the CDR3 is TGTGCCAGCAAGCGGTCCGGGGCTGATGGCTACACCTTC. Protein product: CASKRSGADGYTF. Variable domain in full (rest from reference TRBV9 and TRBJ1-2): DSGVTQTPKHLITATGQRVTLRCSPRSGDLSVYWYQQSLDQGLQFLIQYYNGEERAKGNILERFSAQQFPDLHSELNLSSLELGDSALYFCASKRSGADGYTFGSGTRLTVV.

V and J are TRBV25-1 and TRBJ1-2; D perhaps matches TRBD1 (6 bases). Trimming took 3 bases from V and 6 from J, leaving 17 bases between them. The CDR3 loop spans 15 amino acids. The V gene's germline CDR1 is MGHDK and CDR2 SYGVNS. The CDR3 loop is CASSDFGRGGDGYTF. The CDR3 nucleotides read TGTGCCAGCAGTGATTTCGGCAGGGGTGGGGATGGCTACACCTTC.

This clone was counted only a few times. V is TRBV7-9 and J is TRBJ2-1; weak D call: TRBD2 (5 bases). From germline, CDR1 is SEHNR and CDR2 FQNEAQ (reference sequence). The CDR3 runs to 14 residues. V was pared by 1 base and J by 8 bases, with 12 bases between. For the CDR3, the DNA is TGTGCCAGCAGCTTAGAGGGTCCGGGGTATGAGCAGTTCTTC. It specifies CASSLEGPGYEQFF.

Points on this clone: Other DNA sequences in this sample translate to the same CDR3. This chain uses TRBV20-1 with TRBJ2-7; possible D gene TRBD1, 6 bases. The V and J ends lost 3 bases and 1 base respectively, with 28 bases between them. From germline, CDR1 is DFQATT and CDR2 SNEGSKA (reference sequence). This CDR3 contains 19 residues. The CDR3 DNA is TGCAGTGCTAGTGGGGCAGGTACCAGATCGGACAGAATATCCTACGAGCAGTACTTC. This codes for CSASGAGTRSDRISYEQYF.

The rearrangement joins TRBV19 to TRBJ1-3; 7 nucleotides agree with TRBD1. V lost 9 bases and J lost 0; bases outside the gene matches: 5. The CDR3 consists of 14 residues. CDR1 is LNHDA, CDR2 SQIVND, per germline (reference sequence). The DNA of the CDR3 is TGTGCCAGCGAGACAGGGCACTCTGGAAACACCATATATTTT. Protein product: CASETGHSGNTIYF. Full variable domain (rest looked up from reference TRBV19 and TRBJ1-3): DGGITQSPKYLFRKEGQNVTLSCEQNLNHDAMYWYRQDPGQGLRLIYYSQIVNDFQKGDIAEGYSVSREKKESFPLTVTSAQKNPTAFYLCASETGHSGNTIYFGEGSWLTVV.

This clone was recorded only once. This chain uses TRBV6-1 with TRBJ2-3, with TRBD1 matching 8 bases. Germline trimming cut 4 bases from V and 3 bases from J; bases unmatched to any gene: 12. The CDR3 extends over 17 amino acids. Germline V gives CDR1 MNHNS, CDR2 SASEGT. This CDR3 reads CASSGQDGQGSTDTQYF. For the CDR3, the DNA is TGTGCCAGCAGTGGACAAGACGGACAGGGCTCAACAGATACGCAGTATTTT.